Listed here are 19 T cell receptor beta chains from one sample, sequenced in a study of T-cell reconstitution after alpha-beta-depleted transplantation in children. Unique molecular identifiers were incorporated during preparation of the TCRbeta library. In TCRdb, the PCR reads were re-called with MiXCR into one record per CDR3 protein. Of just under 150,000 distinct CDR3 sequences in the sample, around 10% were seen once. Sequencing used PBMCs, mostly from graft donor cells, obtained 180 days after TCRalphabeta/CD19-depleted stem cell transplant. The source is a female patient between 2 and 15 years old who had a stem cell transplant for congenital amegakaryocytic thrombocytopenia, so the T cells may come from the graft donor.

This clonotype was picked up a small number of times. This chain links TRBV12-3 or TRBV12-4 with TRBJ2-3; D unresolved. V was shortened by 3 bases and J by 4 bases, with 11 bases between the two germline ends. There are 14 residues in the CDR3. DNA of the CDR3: TGTGCCAGCAGTTTGTACCTCTCGGCAGATACGCAGTATTTT. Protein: CASSLYLSADTQYF.

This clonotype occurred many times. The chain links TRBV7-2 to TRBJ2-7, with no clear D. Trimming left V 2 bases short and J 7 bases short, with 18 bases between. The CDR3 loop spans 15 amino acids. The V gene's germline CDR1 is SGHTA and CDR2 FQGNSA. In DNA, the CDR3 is TGTGCCAGCAGCTTATTGAACCCTAGTCTATTGGAGCAGTACTTC. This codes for CASSLLNPSLLEQYF.

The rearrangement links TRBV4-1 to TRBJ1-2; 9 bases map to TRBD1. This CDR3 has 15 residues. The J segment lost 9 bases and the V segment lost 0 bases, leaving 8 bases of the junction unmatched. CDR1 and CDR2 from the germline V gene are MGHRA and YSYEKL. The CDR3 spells CASSQEVRDRDRYTF. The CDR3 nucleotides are TGCGCCAGCAGCCAAGAGGTCCGGGACAGGGATCGCTACACCTTC.

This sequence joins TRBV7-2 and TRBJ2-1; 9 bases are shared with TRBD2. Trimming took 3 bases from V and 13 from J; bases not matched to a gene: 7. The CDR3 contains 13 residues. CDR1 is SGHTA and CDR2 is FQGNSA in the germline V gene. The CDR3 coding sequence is TGTGCCAGCAGCTTTATTAGCGGGAGCCCCCAGTTCTTC. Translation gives CASSFISGSPQFF. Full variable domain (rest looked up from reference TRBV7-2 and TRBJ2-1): GAGVSQSPSNKVTEKGKDVELRCDPISGHTALYWYRQSLGQGLEFLIYFQGNSAPDKSGLPSDRFSAERTGGSVSTLTIQRTQQEDSAVYLCASSFISGSPQFFGPGTRLTVL.

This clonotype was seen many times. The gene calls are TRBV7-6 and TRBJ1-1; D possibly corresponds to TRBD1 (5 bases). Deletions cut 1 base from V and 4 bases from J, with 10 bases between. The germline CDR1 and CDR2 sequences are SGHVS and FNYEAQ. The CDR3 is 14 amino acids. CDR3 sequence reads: CASSLGPGSTEAFF. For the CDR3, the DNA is TGTGCCAGCAGCTTAGGGCCAGGGAGCACTGAAGCTTTCTTT.

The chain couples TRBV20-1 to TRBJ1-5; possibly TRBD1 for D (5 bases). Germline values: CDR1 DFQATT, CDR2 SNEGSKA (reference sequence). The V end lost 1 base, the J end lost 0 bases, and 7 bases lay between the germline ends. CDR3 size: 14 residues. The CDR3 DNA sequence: TGCAGTGCTAGAGCGGACACTAGCAATCAGCCCCAGCATTTT. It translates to CSARADTSNQPQHF.

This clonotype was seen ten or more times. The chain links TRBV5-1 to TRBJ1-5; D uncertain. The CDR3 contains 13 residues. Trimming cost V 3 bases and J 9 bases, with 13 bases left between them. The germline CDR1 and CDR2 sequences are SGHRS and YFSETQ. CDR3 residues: CASSSDGLPPQHF. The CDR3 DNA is TGCGCCAGCAGCTCCGACGGTCTCCCGCCCCAGCATTTT.

The CDR3 DNA sequence: TGTGCCAGCAGCACCCGCAGCCCTCAAATTCACTCCATCTCGAGCACAGATACGCAGTATTTT. Amino acid sequence: CASSTRSPQIHSISSTDTQYF. The gene calls are TRBV21-1 and TRBJ2-3; the D segment call TRBD2 is taken from the table without a DNA check. TRBV21-1 counts as a pseudogene. This CDR3 comprises 21 residues.

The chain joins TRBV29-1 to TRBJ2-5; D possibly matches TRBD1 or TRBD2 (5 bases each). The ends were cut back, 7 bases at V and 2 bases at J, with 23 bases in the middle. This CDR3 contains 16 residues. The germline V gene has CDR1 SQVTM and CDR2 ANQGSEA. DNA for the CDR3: TGCAGCGCCCAAGAGGGATTGGGCACAGGTCAAGAGACCCAGTACTTC. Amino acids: CSAQEGLGTGQETQYF.

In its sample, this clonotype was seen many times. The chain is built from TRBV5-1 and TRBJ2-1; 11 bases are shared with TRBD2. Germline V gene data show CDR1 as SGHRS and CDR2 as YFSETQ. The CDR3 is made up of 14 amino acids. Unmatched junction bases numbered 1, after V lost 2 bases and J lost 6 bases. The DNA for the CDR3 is TGCGCCAGCAGCTTTAGCGGGAGGGCCAATGAGCAGTTCTTC. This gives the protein CASSFSGRANEQFF.

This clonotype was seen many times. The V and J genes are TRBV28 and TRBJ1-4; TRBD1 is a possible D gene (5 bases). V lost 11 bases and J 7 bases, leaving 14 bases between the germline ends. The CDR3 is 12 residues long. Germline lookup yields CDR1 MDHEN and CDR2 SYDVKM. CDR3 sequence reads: CAHSWGTEKLFF. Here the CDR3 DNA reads TGTGCCCACTCTTGGGGGACTGAAAAACTGTTTTTT.

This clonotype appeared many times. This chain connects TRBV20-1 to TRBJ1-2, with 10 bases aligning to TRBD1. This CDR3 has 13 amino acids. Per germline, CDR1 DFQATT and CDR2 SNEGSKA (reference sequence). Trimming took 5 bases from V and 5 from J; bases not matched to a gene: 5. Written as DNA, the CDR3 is TGCAGTGCTGATAAGGGACAGGGGTATGGCTACACCTTC. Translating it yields CSADKGQGYGYTF.

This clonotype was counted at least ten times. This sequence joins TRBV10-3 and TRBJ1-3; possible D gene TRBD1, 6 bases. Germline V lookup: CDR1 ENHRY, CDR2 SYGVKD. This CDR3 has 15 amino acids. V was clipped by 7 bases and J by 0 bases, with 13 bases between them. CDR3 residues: CAINAGQTSGNTIYF. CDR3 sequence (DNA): TGTGCCATCAACGCCGGACAGACCTCTGGAAACACCATATATTTT.

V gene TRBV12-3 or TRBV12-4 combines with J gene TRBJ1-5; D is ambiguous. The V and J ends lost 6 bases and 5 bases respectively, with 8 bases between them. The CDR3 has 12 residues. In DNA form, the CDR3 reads TGTGCCAGCAGGCATACAGATCAGCCCCAGCATTTT. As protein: CASRHTDQPQHF.

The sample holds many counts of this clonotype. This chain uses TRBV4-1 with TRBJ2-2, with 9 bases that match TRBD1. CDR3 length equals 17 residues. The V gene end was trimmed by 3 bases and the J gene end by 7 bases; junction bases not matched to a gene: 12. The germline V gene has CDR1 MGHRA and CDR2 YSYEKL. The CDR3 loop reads CASSHIGTGRPNGELFF. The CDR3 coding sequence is TGCGCCAGCAGCCACATCGGGACAGGGAGACCTAACGGGGAGCTGTTTTTT.

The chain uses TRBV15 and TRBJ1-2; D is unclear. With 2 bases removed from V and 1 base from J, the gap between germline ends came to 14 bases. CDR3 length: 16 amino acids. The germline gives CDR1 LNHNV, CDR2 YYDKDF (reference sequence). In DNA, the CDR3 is TGTGCCACCAGCAGACTAACCCCGGCCCTTAACTATGGCTACACCTTC. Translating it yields CATSRLTPALNYGYTF.

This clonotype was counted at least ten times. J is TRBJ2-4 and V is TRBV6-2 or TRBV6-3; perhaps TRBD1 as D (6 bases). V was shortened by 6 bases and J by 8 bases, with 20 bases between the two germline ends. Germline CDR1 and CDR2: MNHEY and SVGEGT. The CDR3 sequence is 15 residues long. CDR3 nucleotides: TGTGCCAGCAGGCCCCTCAGGGGCCAAGGAGACATTCAGTACTTC. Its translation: CASRPLRGQGDIQYF.

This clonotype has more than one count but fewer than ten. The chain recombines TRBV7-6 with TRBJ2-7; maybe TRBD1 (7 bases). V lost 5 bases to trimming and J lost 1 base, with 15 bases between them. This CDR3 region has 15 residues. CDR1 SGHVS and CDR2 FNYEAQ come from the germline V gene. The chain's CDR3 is CASSRMGGQSYEQYF. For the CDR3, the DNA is TGTGCCAGCAGCAGGATGGGGGGACAGTCCTACGAGCAGTACTTC.

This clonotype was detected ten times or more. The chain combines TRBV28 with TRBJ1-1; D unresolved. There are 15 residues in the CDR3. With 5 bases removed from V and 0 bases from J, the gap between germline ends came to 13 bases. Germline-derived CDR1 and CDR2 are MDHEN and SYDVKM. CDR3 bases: TGTGCCAGCAGTATGCAGAGGCGGCTGAACACTGAAGCTTTCTTT. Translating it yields CASSMQRRLNTEAFF.